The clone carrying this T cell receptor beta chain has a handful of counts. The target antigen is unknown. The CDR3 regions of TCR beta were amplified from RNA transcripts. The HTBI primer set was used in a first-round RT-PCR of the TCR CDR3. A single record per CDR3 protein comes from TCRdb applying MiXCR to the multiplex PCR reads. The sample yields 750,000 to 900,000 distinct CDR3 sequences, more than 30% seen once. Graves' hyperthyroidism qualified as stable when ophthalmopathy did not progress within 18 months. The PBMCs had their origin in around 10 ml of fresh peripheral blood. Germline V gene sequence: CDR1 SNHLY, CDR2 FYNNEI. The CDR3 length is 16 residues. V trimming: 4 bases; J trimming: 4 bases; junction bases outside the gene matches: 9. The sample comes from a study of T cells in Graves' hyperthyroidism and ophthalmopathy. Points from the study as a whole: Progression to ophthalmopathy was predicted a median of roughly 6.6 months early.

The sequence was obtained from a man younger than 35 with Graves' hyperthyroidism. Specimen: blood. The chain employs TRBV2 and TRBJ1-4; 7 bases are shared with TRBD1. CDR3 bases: TGTGCCAGCAGTGGAGGGCGGGGACAGCATAATGAAAAACTGTTTTTT. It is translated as CASSGGRGQHNEKLFF.